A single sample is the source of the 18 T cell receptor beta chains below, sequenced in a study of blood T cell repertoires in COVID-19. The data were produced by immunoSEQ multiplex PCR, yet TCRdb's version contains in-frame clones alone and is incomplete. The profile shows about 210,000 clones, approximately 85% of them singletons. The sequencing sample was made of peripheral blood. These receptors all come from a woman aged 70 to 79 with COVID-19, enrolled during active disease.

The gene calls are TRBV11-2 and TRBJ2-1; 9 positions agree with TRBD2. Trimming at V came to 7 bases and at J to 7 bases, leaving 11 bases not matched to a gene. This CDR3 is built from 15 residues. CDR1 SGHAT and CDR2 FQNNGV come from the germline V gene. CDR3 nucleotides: TGTGCCAGCAACCCTTTGGGGCTAGCGGGAAATGAGCAGTTCTTC. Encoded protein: CASNPLGLAGNEQFF.

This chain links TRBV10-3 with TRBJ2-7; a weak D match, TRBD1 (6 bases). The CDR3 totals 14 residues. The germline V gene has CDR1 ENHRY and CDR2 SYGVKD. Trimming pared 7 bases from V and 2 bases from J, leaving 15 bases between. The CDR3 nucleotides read TGTGCCATCACCCGCGACAGGAACACCTACGAGCAGTACTTC. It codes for CAITRDRNTYEQYF.

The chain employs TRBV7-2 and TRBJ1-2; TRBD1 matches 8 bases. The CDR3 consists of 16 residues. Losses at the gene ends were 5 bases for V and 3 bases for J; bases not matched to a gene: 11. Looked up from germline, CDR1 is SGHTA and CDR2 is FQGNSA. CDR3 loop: CASSPRTGRADYGYTF. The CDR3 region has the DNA TGTGCCAGCAGCCCCCGGACAGGGAGGGCTGACTATGGCTACACCTTC.

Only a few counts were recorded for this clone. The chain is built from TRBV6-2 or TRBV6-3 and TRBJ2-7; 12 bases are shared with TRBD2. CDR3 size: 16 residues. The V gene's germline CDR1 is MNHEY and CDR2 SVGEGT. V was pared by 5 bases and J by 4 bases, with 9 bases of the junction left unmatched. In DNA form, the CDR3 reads TGTGCCAGCAGTGAGACTAGCGGGAGTTTAGCGTACGAGCAGTACTTC. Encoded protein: CASSETSGSLAYEQYF.

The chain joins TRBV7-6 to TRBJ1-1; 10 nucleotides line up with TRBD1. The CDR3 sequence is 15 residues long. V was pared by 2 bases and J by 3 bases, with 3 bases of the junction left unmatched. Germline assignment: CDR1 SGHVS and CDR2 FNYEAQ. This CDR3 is CASSLSGTGDTEAFF. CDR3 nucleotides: TGTGCCAGCAGCTTATCCGGGACAGGGGACACTGAAGCTTTCTTT.

The CDR3 loop reads CASSRLQGGWQPQHF. The DNA for the CDR3 is TGTGCCAGTAGCCGTCTCCAGGGGGGCTGGCAGCCCCAGCATTTT. The chain recombines TRBV19 with TRBJ1-5, with 7 positions matching TRBD1. The V segment lost 6 bases and the J segment 7 bases; nucleotides outside the gene matches: 12. There are 15 residues in the CDR3. Germline V gene lookup returns CDR1 LNHDA and CDR2 SQIVND (reference sequence).

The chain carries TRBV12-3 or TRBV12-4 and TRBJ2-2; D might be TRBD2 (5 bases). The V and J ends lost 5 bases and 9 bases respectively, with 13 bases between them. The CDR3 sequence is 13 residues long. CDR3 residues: CASSPDGGRELFF. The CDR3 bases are TGTGCCAGCAGTCCCGACGGAGGACGGGAGCTGTTTTTT.

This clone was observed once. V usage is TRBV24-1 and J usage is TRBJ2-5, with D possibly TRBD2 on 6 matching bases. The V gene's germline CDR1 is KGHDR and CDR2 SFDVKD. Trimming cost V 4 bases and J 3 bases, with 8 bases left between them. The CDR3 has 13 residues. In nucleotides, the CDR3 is TGTGCCACCAGTGACGGAGGGAAAGAGACCCAGTACTTC. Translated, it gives CATSDGGKETQYF.

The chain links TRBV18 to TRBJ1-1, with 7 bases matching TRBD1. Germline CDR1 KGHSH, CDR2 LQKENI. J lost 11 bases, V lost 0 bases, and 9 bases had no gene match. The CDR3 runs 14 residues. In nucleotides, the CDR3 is TGTGCCAGCTCACCACCAGGGGGCGCTTCGTATGCTTTCTTT. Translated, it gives CASSPPGGASYAFF.

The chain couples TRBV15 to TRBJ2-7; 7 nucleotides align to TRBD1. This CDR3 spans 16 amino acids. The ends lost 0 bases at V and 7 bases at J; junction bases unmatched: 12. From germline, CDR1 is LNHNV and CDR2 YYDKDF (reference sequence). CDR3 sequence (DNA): TGTGCCACCAGCAGAGATCGAGTAGGGGGCATTCGGGAGCAGTACTTC. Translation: CATSRDRVGGIREQYF.

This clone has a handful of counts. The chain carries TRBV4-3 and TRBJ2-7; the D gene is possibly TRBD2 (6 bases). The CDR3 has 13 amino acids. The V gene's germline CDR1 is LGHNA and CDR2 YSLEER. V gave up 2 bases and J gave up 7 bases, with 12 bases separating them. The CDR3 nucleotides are TGCGCCAGCAGCCAATGGGCGGGATTTGAGCAGTACTTC. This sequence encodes CASSQWAGFEQYF.

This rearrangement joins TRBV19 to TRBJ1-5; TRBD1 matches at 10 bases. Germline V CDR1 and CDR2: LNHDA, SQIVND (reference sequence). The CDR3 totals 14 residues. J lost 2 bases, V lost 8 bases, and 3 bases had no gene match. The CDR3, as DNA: TGTGCCAGTTCTGGACAGGGGGGCAATCAGCCCCAGCATTTT. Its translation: CASSGQGGNQPQHF.

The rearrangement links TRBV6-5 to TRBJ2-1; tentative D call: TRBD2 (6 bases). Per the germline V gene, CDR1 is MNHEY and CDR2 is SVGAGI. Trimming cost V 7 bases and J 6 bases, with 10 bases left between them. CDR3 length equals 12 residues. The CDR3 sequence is CASTTSFNEQFF. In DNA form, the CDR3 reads TGTGCCAGCACCACTAGCTTCAATGAGCAGTTCTTC.

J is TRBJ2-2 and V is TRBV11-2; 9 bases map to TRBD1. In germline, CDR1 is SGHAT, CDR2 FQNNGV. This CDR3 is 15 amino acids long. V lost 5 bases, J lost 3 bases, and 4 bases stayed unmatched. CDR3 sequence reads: CASSRDRGDTGELFF. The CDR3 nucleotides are TGTGCCAGCAGCCGAGACAGGGGGGACACCGGGGAGCTGTTTTTT.

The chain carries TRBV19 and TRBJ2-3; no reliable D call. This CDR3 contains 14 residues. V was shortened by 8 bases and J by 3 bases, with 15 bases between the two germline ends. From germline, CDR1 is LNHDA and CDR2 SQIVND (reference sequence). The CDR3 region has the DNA TGTGCCAGTGCAAGAGGTTGGGTAACAGATACGCAGTATTTT. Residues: CASARGWVTDTQYF.

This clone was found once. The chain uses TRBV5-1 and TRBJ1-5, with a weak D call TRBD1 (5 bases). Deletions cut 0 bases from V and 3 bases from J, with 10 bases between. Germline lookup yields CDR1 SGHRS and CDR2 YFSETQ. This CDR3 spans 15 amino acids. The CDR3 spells CASSLGAGPNQPQHF. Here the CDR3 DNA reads TGCGCCAGCAGCTTGGGGGCAGGGCCCAATCAGCCCCAGCATTTT.

The chain's CDR3 is CASSLGTGKNTEAFF. In DNA form, the CDR3 reads TGTGCCAGCAGCTTGGGGACAGGGAAGAACACTGAAGCTTTCTTT. The V gene is TRBV7-2, the J gene TRBJ1-1, with TRBD1 matching 9 bases. Per the germline V gene, CDR1 is SGHTA and CDR2 is FQGNSA. This CDR3 contains 15 residues. V lost 3 bases, J lost 1 base, and 3 bases stayed unmatched.

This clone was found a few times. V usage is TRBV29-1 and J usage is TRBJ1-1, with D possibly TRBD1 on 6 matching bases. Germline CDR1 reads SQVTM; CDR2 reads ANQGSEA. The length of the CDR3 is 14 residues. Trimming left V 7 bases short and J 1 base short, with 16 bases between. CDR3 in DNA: TGCAGCGGGGCTGGGTCGACAGGGAACACTGAAGCTTTCTTT. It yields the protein CSGAGSTGNTEAFF. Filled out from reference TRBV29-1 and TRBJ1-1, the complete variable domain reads SAVISQKPSRDICQRGTSLTIQCQVDSQVTMMFWYRQQPGQSLTLIATANQGSEATYESGFVIDKFPISRPNLTFSTLTVSNMSPEDSSIYLCSGAGSTGNTEAFFGQGTRLTVV.